The TCR beta chain described here comes from a study of blood T cell repertoires in COVID-19. Study information: Sites across the United States, Italy and Spain contributed samples from acute and convalescent COVID-19. Nucleic acid was either cDNA or gDNA, and it came from T cells, B-cell-depleted T cells, or PBMCs.

The germline V and J ends were trimmed by 1 base and 1 base, with 13 bases remaining between them. The CDR3 consists of 16 residues. Per the germline V gene, CDR1 is MNHEY and CDR2 is SVGEGT. Original data processing: For nucleated cells, counts were estimated from reference gene primer amplification. TCRdb's table, derived via immunoSEQ multiplex PCR, lists solely in-frame clones and lacks some. The V and J calls and clone size are taken from that table; D and trimming were inferred from the DNA. The top ten hold 5.5% to 7.5% of the sample, which has roughly 230,000 clones, just under 85% seen once.

This rearrangement joins TRBV6-2 or TRBV6-3 to TRBJ1-1, with TRBD1 as a possible D gene (6 bases). The sequence came from a woman aged 55-69 years with active or convalescent COVID-19. Sequenced input: peripheral blood. In DNA form, the CDR3 reads TGTGCCAGCAGTTACTTCAACAGGGTGTCGAACACTGAAGCTTTCTTT. This gives the protein CASSYFNRVSNTEAFF.